Presented here are 5 T cell receptor beta chains from one specimen sequenced in a study of monozygotic twins with inflammatory bowel disease. TCRdb re-called the 5' RACE reads; every CDR3 protein appears as one record, without DNA. This sample's table has more than 300,000 distinct CDR3 sequences. What was sequenced was blood. Receptors originate from a human donor with ulcerative colitis or Crohn's disease, or a healthy co-twin of an affected twin (not recorded which).

The chain couples TRBV25-1 to TRBJ2-1; the D call from TCRdb, TRBD2, cannot be confirmed without DNA. The germline CDR1 and CDR2 sequences are MGHDK and SYGVNS. This CDR3 contains 15 residues. This CDR3 is CASSRALSSYNEQFF.

The chain carries TRBV7-9 and TRBJ1-5; TCRdb names TRBD1, which stays unverified in the absence of DNA. The V gene's germline CDR1 is SEHNR and CDR2 FQNEAQ (reference sequence). The CDR3 is 17 residues long. The chain's CDR3 is CASSHLGGTGTNQPQHF.

CDR3: CASSPTRVTAPKNIQYF. This chain uses TRBV6-2 or TRBV6-3 with TRBJ2-4. The germline V gene encodes CDR1 MNHEY and CDR2 SVGEGT. The CDR3 contains 17 residues.

The chain recombines TRBV7-9 with TRBJ1-4; absent DNA, TCRdb's TRBD1 call cannot be checked. Germline loops: CDR1 SEHNR, CDR2 FQNEAQ (reference sequence). This CDR3 spans 14 amino acids. This CDR3 reads CASSPGTGPEKLFF.

The chain couples TRBV4-1 to TRBJ2-1; as DNA is missing, the TRBD1 call by TCRdb cannot be tested. Germline lookup yields CDR1 MGHRA and CDR2 YSYEKL. The CDR3 is 16 residues long. The CDR3 reads CASSQDGRGGYNEQFF.